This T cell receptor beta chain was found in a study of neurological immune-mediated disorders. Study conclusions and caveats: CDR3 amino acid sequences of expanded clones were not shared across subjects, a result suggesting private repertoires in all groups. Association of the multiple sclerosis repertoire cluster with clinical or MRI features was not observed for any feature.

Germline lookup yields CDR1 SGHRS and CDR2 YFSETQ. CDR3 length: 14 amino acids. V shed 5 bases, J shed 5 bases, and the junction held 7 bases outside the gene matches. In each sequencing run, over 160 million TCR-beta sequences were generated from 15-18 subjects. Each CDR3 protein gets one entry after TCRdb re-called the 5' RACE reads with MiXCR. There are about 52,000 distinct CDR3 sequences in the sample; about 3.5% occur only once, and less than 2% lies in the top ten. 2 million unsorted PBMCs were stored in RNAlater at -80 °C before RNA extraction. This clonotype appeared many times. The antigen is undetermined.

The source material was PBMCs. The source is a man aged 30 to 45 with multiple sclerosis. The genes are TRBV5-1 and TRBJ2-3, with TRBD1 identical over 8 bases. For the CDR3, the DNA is TGCGCCAGCAGTAGGACAGGGTCCCAAGATACGCAGTATTTT. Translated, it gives CASSRTGSQDTQYF.